This T cell receptor beta chain emerged from a study of shared T cell receptors in the human thymus. TCRdb's copy holds only in-frame clones and misses some; the assay was immunoSEQ multiplex PCR. This sample has 550,000 to 800,000 clones, with approximately 85% found just once. This CDR3 has 14 amino acids. V lost 1 base and J lost 2, with 9 bases in between. The germline CDR1 and CDR2 sequences are GTSNPN and SVGIG (reference sequence). This sample was shared with a second study, whose subject was human thymus T cells. Per that study: A high degree of thymic repertoire overlap among unrelated individuals was reported in related research.

V usage is TRBV30 and J usage is TRBJ1-3, with D possibly TRBD1 on 6 matching bases. The source material was thymocytes. The origin of this receptor is a girl under three years old with a congenital heart defect. Here the CDR3 reads CAWSGTVAGNTIYF. In DNA, the CDR3 is TGTGCCTGGAGTGGGACAGTCGCTGGAAACACCATATATTTT.